A selection of T cell receptor beta chains follows, all from one sample in a study of shared clonotypes between healthy human individuals. The table came from immunoSEQ multiplex PCR; TCRdb's copy has only in-frame clones and leaves some out. This sample has about 2.1 million clones; 85% to 95% occur once, and the top ten carry under 2%. The sample was naive CD8+ T cells from PBMCs. These receptors were obtained from a man between 18 and 29 years old in good health. Some clones in this sample may be carry-over from other donors' samples. Both conserved end residues are part of each CDR3. The order of the fields is J gene, V gene, clone size, D gene, CDR3 protein, CDR3 DNA. D genes are given only for firm matches. Clone size is not always given. Where it is, it says once, few, many or a class for expanded clones.

j_call: TRBJ2-7
v_call: TRBV5-1
clone_size: .
d_call: .
cdr3_aa: CASSLEGGYEQYF
cdr3_nt: TGCGCCAGCAGCTTGGAGGGCGGCTACGAGCAGTACTTC

j_call: TRBJ1-2
v_call: TRBV4-1
clone_size: .
d_call: TRBD1
cdr3_aa: CASSQDADRVVYGYTF
cdr3_nt: TGCGCCAGCAGCCAAGATGCAGACAGGGTCGTTTATGGCTACACCTTC

j_call: TRBJ2-7
v_call: TRBV19
clone_size: once
d_call: TRBD1
cdr3_aa: CASRYRGDSYEQYF
cdr3_nt: TGTGCCAGTCGCTACAGGGGGGACTCCTACGAGCAGTACTTC

j_call: TRBJ2-3
v_call: TRBV7-9
clone_size: .
d_call: TRBD2
cdr3_aa: CASSPSPTSGSTDTQYF
cdr3_nt: TGTGCCAGCAGCCCGAGCCCGACTAGCGGGAGCACAGATACGCAGTATTTT

j_call: TRBJ1-6
v_call: TRBV29-1
clone_size: once
d_call: .
cdr3_aa: CSPRPLHF
cdr3_nt: TGCAGCCCTCGGCCCCTCCACTTT

j_call: TRBJ1-1
v_call: TRBV28
clone_size: .
d_call: .
cdr3_aa: CASSLMGSEAFF
cdr3_nt: TGTGCCAGCAGTTTAATGGGTTCTGAAGCTTTCTTT

j_call: TRBJ2-1
v_call: TRBV6-1
clone_size: once
d_call: .
cdr3_aa: CASRELLEGGGGEQFF
cdr3_nt: TGTGCCAGCAGAGAATTACTAGAAGGAGGGGGCGGTGAGCAGTTCTTC

j_call: TRBJ2-1
v_call: TRBV14
clone_size: .
d_call: .
cdr3_aa: CASSLRRTNLHNEQFF
cdr3_nt: TGTGCCAGCAGCCTTCGGAGGACAAACCTCCACAATGAGCAGTTCTTC

j_call: TRBJ2-3
v_call: TRBV28
clone_size: .
d_call: .
cdr3_aa: CASSWTESTDTQYF
cdr3_nt: TGTGCCAGCAGTTGGACAGAGAGCACAGATACGCAGTATTTT

j_call: TRBJ2-5
v_call: TRBV18
clone_size: .
d_call: TRBD2
cdr3_aa: CASSPGGETQYF
cdr3_nt: TGTGCCAGCTCGCCGGGGGGAGAGACCCAGTACTTC

j_call: TRBJ1-5
v_call: TRBV27
clone_size: .
d_call: TRBD1
cdr3_aa: CASSLLGWAGGRTRGNQPQHF
cdr3_nt: TGTGCCAGCAGTTTATTGGGTTGGGCAGGGGGCAGGACTAGGGGCAATCAGCCCCAGCATTTT

j_call: TRBJ2-7
v_call: TRBV29-1
clone_size: .
d_call: TRBD2
cdr3_aa: CSVLGGSSYEQYF
cdr3_nt: TGCAGCGTTTTAGGCGGGAGCTCCTACGAGCAGTACTTC

j_call: TRBJ1-4
v_call: TRBV5-4
clone_size: .
d_call: TRBD1
cdr3_aa: CASSQGTARNEKLFF
cdr3_nt: TGTGCCAGCAGCCAAGGGACAGCACGGAATGAAAAACTGTTTTTT

j_call: TRBJ1-2
v_call: TRBV9
clone_size: .
d_call: TRBD1
cdr3_aa: CASSTDRVGSYGYTF
cdr3_nt: TGTGCCAGCAGCACCGACAGGGTTGGGAGCTATGGCTACACCTTC

j_call: TRBJ1-5
v_call: TRBV27
clone_size: once
d_call: .
cdr3_aa: CASSLTDANQPQHF
cdr3_nt: TGTGCCAGCAGTTTAACAGACGCCAATCAGCCCCAGCATTTT

j_call: TRBJ2-7
v_call: TRBV19
clone_size: .
d_call: .
cdr3_aa: CASSIGVSTYEQYF
cdr3_nt: TGTGCCAGTAGTATAGGAGTCAGCACCTACGAGCAGTACTTC

j_call: TRBJ2-7
v_call: TRBV19
clone_size: .
d_call: TRBD2
cdr3_aa: CASSVTSGASYEQYF
cdr3_nt: TGTGCCAGTAGTGTGACTAGCGGGGCCTCCTACGAGCAGTACTTC

j_call: TRBJ2-7
v_call: TRBV29-1
clone_size: .
d_call: .
cdr3_aa: CSVRKEGEQYF
cdr3_nt: TGCAGCGTTAGGAAGGAGGGCGAGCAGTACTTC

j_call: TRBJ1-2
v_call: TRBV28
clone_size: .
d_call: .
cdr3_aa: CASSPWGDSLYGYTF
cdr3_nt: TGTGCCAGCAGTCCTTGGGGTGACAGCCTCTATGGCTACACCTTC

j_call: TRBJ2-1
v_call: TRBV5-6
clone_size: .
d_call: TRBD2
cdr3_aa: CASSGTGLAGLYEQFF
cdr3_nt: TGTGCCAGCAGCGGAACCGGACTAGCAGGTCTCTATGAGCAGTTCTTC

j_call: TRBJ1-5
v_call: TRBV28
clone_size: .
d_call: .
cdr3_aa: CASRTWGEPNQPQHF
cdr3_nt: TGTGCCAGCAGGACCTGGGGAGAGCCGAATCAGCCCCAGCATTTT

j_call: TRBJ2-7
v_call: TRBV9
clone_size: .
d_call: .
cdr3_aa: CASSVGVGTYEQYF
cdr3_nt: TGTGCCAGCAGCGTAGGCGTAGGGACCTACGAGCAGTACTTC

j_call: TRBJ1-4
v_call: TRBV4-3
clone_size: .
d_call: TRBD1
cdr3_aa: CASSPTAGTGGPREKLFF
cdr3_nt: TGCGCCAGCAGCCCCACCGCCGGGACAGGGGGTCCACGAGAAAAACTGTTTTTT

j_call: TRBJ2-1
v_call: TRBV29-1
clone_size: .
d_call: .
cdr3_aa: CSVEAPLGTEQFF
cdr3_nt: TGCAGCGTTGAAGCACCCCTCGGGACAGAGCAGTTCTTC

j_call: TRBJ2-5
v_call: TRBV14
clone_size: .
d_call: .
cdr3_aa: CASSPGPVPQGQETQYF
cdr3_nt: TGTGCCAGCAGCCCCGGCCCCGTCCCTCAGGGCCAAGAGACCCAGTACTTC

j_call: TRBJ2-1
v_call: TRBV6-1
clone_size: .
d_call: TRBD1
cdr3_aa: CATRETGSSSEQFF
cdr3_nt: TGTGCCACCAGAGAGACAGGGTCGAGTAGTGAGCAGTTCTTC

j_call: TRBJ2-5
v_call: TRBV5-4
clone_size: once
d_call: TRBD2
cdr3_aa: CASSSLSGGQETQYF
cdr3_nt: TGTGCCAGCAGCTCGCTCTCGGGGGGCCAAGAGACCCAGTACTTC

j_call: TRBJ2-3
v_call: TRBV7-6
clone_size: .
d_call: TRBD2
cdr3_aa: CASSSGIGTDTQYF
cdr3_nt: TGTGCCAGCAGCAGCGGGATCGGCACAGATACGCAGTATTTT

j_call: TRBJ2-3
v_call: TRBV9
clone_size: .
d_call: .
cdr3_aa: CASSVDGRFTDTQYF
cdr3_nt: TGTGCCAGCAGCGTAGATGGCAGGTTCACAGATACGCAGTATTTT

j_call: TRBJ2-5
v_call: TRBV13
clone_size: .
d_call: .
cdr3_aa: CASRQAQETQYF
cdr3_nt: TGTGCCAGCCGACAGGCCCAAGAGACCCAGTACTTC

j_call: TRBJ1-1
v_call: TRBV4-3
clone_size: .
d_call: .
cdr3_aa: CASSQFYRDYMNTEAFF
cdr3_nt: TGCGCCAGCAGCCAGTTCTACAGGGATTACATGAACACTGAAGCTTTCTTT

j_call: TRBJ2-7
v_call: TRBV5-5
clone_size: .
d_call: .
cdr3_aa: CASSLDRTYEQYF
cdr3_nt: TGTGCCAGCAGCCTAGACAGGACCTACGAGCAGTACTTC

j_call: TRBJ2-5
v_call: TRBV27
clone_size: .
d_call: .
cdr3_aa: CASSLIPGRETQYF
cdr3_nt: TGTGCCAGCAGTTTAATCCCAGGGAGGGAGACCCAGTACTTC

j_call: TRBJ2-2
v_call: TRBV4-1
clone_size: .
d_call: .
cdr3_aa: CASSQTAAPGELFF
cdr3_nt: TGCGCCAGCAGCCAAACGGCAGCTCCCGGGGAGCTGTTTTTT

j_call: TRBJ2-2
v_call: TRBV7-9
clone_size: .
d_call: .
cdr3_aa: CASSYIRATNTGELFF
cdr3_nt: TGTGCCAGCAGCTACATCAGGGCCACGAACACCGGGGAGCTGTTTTTT

j_call: TRBJ2-7
v_call: TRBV7-8
clone_size: .
d_call: .
cdr3_aa: CASSLGISGTVRYEQYF
cdr3_nt: TGTGCCAGCAGCTTAGGGATATCGGGGACCGTACGGTACGAGCAGTACTTC

j_call: TRBJ2-1
v_call: TRBV5-6
clone_size: .
d_call: .
cdr3_aa: CASSWGGDSYNEQFF
cdr3_nt: TGTGCCAGCAGCTGGGGTGGGGACTCCTACAATGAGCAGTTCTTC

j_call: TRBJ2-2
v_call: TRBV7-9
clone_size: .
d_call: .
cdr3_aa: CASSLVGGRTGELFF
cdr3_nt: TGTGCCAGCAGCTTAGTGGGGGGCCGGACCGGGGAGCTGTTTTTT

j_call: TRBJ2-1
v_call: TRBV15
clone_size: .
d_call: .
cdr3_aa: CATMVGLGEINEQFF
cdr3_nt: TGTGCCACGATGGTGGGCCTTGGCGAGATAAATGAGCAGTTCTTC

j_call: TRBJ2-1
v_call: TRBV27
clone_size: .
d_call: TRBD1
cdr3_aa: CASSLDRGPWDEQFF
cdr3_nt: TGTGCCAGCAGTTTGGACAGGGGGCCTTGGGATGAGCAGTTCTTC

j_call: TRBJ1-5
v_call: TRBV7-6
clone_size: .
d_call: .
cdr3_aa: CASSPDRSSNQPQHF
cdr3_nt: TGTGCCAGCAGCCCAGACAGGAGTAGCAATCAGCCCCAGCATTTT

j_call: TRBJ1-1
v_call: TRBV7-8
clone_size: .
d_call: TRBD1
cdr3_aa: CASSLDRITVGGTEAFF
cdr3_nt: TGTGCCAGCAGCTTGGACAGGATAACCGTTGGGGGCACTGAAGCTTTCTTT

j_call: TRBJ2-7
v_call: TRBV4-3
clone_size: .
d_call: .
cdr3_aa: CASSQVLDYEQYF
cdr3_nt: TGCGCCAGCAGCCAAGTTCTAGACTACGAGCAGTACTTC

j_call: TRBJ2-3
v_call: TRBV9
clone_size: .
d_call: TRBD1
cdr3_aa: CASTPPTGEQYF
cdr3_nt: TGTGCCAGCACCCCACCCACAGGGGAGCAGTATTTT